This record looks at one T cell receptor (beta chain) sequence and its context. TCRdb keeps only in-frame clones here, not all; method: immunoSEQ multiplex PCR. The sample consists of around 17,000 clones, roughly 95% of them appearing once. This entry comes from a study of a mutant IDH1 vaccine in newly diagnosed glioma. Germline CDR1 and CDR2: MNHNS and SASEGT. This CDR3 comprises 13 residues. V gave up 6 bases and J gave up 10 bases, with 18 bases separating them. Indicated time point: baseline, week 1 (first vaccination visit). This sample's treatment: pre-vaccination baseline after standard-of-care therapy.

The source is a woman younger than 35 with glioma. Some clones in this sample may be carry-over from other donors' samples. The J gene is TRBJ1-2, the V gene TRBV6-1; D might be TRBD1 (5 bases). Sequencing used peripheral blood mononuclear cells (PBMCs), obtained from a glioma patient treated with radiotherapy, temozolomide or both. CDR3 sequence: CASRNQATGLYTF. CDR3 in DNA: TGTGCCAGCAGAAACCAGGCCACAGGCCTCTACACCTTC.